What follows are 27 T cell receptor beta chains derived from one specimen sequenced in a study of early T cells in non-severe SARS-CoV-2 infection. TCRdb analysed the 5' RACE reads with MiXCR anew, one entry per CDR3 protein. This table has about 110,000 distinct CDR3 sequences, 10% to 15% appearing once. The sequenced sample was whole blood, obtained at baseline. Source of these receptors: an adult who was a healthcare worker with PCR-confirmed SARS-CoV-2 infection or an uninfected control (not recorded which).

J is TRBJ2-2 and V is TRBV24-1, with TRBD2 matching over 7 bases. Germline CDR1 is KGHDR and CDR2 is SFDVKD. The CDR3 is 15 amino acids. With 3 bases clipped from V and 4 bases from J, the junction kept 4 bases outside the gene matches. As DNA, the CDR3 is TGTGCCACCAGTGATATGTGGGGGGGCACCGGGGAGCTGTTTTTT. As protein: CATSDMWGGTGELFF.

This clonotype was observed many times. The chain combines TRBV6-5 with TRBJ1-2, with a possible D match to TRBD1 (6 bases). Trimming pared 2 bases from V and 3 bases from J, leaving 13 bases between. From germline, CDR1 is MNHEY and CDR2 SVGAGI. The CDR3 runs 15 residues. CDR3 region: CASSYRETGYYGYTF. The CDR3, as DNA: TGTGCCAGCAGTTACCGAGAGACAGGATACTATGGCTACACCTTC.

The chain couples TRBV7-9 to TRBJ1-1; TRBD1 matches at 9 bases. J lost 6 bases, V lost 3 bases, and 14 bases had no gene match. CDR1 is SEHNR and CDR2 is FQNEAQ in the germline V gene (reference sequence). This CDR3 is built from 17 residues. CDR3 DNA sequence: TGTGCCAGCAGCTTTTTCGGACAGGGGCGTACTATGTCTGAAGCTTTCTTT. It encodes CASSFFGQGRTMSEAFF.

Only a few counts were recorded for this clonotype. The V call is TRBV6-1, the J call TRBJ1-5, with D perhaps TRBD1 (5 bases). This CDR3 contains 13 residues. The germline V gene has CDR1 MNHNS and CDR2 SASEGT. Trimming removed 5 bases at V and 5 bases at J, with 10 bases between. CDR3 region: CASSTGPYQPQHF. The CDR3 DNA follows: TGTGCCAGCAGTACGGGGCCATATCAGCCCCAGCATTTT.

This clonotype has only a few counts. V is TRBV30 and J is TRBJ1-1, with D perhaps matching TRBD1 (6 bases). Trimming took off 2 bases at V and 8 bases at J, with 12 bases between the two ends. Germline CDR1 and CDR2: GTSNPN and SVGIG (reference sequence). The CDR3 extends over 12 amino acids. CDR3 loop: CAWSTGSREAFF. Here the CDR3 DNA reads TGTGCCTGGAGTACAGGGTCTAGAGAAGCTTTCTTT.

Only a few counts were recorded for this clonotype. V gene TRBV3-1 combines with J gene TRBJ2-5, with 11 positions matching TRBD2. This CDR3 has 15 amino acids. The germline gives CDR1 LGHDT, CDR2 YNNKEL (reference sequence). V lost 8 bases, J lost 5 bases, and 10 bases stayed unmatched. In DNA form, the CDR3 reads TGTGCCAGCCACAGCCCTAGCGGGGGGTTGGAGACCCAGTACTTC. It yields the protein CASHSPSGGLETQYF.

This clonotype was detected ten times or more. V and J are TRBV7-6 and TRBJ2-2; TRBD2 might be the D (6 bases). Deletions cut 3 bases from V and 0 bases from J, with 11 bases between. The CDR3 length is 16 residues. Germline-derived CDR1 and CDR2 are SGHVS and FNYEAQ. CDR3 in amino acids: CASSLYSGANTGELFF. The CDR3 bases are TGTGCCAGCAGCTTGTACTCGGGGGCGAACACCGGGGAGCTGTTTTTT.

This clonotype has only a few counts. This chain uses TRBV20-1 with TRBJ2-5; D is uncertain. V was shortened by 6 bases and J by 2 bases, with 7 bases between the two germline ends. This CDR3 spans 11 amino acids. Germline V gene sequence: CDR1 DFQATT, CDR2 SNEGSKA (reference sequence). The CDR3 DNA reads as TGCAGTGCAAGCCAGCAAGAGACCCAGTACTTC. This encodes CSASQQETQYF.

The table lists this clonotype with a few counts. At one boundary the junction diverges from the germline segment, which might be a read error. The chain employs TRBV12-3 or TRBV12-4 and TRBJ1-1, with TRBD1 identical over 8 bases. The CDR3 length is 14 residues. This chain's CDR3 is CASRLGQGITEAFF. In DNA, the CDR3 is TGTGCCAGCAGGTTAGGACAGGGAATAACTGAAGCTTTCTTT.

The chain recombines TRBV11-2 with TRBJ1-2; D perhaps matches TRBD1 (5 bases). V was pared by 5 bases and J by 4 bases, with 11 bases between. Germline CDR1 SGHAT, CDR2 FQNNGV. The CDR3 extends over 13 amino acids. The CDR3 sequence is CASSLGTIYGYTF. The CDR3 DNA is TGTGCCAGCAGCCTGGGGACTATCTATGGCTACACCTTC.

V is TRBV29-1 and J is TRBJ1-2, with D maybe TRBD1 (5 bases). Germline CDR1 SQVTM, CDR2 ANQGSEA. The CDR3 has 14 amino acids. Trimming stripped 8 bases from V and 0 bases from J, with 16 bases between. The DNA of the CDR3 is TGCAGCTCCGAGGAGGGGCAGCCTAACTATGGCTACACCTTC. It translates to CSSEEGQPNYGYTF. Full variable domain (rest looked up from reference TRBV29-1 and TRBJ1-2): SAVISQKPSRDICQRGTSLTIQCQVDSQVTMMFWYRQQPGQSLTLIATANQGSEATYESGFVIDKFPISRPNLTFSTLTVSNMSPEDSSIYLCSSEEGQPNYGYTFGSGTRLTVV.

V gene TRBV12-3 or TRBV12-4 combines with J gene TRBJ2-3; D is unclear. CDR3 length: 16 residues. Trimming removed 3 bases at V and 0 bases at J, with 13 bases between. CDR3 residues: CASSFYPFGSTDTQYF. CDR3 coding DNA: TGTGCCAGCAGTTTTTACCCATTCGGAAGCACAGATACGCAGTATTTT.

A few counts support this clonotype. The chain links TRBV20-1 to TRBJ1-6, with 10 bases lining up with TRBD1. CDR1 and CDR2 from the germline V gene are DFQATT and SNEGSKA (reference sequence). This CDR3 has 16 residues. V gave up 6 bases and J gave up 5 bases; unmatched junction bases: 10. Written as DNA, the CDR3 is TGCAGTGCAACGACAGGGGGCGGGCGCCATAATTCACCCCTCCACTTT. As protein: CSATTGGGRHNSPLHF.

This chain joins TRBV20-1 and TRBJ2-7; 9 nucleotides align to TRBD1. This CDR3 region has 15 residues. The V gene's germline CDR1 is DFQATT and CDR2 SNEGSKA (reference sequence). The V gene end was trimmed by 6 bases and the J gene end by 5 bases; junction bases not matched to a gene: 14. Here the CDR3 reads CSARNPRTGAHEQYF. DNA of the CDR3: TGCAGTGCGCGGAACCCCCGGACAGGGGCCCACGAGCAGTACTTC.

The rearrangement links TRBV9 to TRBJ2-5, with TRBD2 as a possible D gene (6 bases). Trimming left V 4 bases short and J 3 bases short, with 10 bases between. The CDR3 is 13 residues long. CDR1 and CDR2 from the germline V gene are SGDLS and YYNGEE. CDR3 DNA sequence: TGTGCCAGCAGCCCCGGACTAAAAGAGACCCAGTACTTC. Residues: CASSPGLKETQYF.

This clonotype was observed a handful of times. The CDR3 DNA reads TGTGCCAGCAGCTTTGGGACAGGGTATGAAAAACTGTTTTTT. This sequence encodes CASSFGTGYEKLFF. V is TRBV7-2 and J is TRBJ1-4; 9 bases map to TRBD1. The junction had 2 bases not matched to a gene; V was cut back by 3 bases and J by 6 bases. Germline-derived CDR1 and CDR2 are SGHTA and FQGNSA. The CDR3 covers 14 residues.

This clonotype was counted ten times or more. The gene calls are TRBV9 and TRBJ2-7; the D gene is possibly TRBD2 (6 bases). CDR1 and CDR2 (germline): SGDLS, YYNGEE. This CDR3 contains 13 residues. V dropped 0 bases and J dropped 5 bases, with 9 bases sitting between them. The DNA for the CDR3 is TGTGCCAGCAGCGTAGCGGGAGCAGACGAGCAGTACTTC. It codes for CASSVAGADEQYF.

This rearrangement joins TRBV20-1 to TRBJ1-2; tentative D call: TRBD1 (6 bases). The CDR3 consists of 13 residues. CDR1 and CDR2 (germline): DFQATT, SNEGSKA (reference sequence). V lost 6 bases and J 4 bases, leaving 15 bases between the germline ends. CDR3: CSALPGAGYGYTF. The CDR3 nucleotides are TGCAGTGCCTTGCCAGGGGCCGGCTATGGCTACACCTTC.

CDR3 region: CASSIMGGDYEQYF. As DNA, the CDR3 is TGTGCCAGCAGCATTATGGGAGGGGACTACGAGCAGTACTTC. This chain uses TRBV7-6 with TRBJ2-7; 7 bases match TRBD2. V gave up 5 bases and J gave up 3 bases; unmatched junction bases: 7. Germline V gene lookup returns CDR1 SGHVS and CDR2 FNYEAQ. This CDR3 has 14 residues.

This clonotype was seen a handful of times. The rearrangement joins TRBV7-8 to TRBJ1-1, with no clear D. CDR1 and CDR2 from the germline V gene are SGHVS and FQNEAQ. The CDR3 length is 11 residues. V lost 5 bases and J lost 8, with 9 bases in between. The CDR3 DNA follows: TGTGCCAGCAGCCTTATTTCCGAAGCTTTCTTT. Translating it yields CASSLISEAFF.

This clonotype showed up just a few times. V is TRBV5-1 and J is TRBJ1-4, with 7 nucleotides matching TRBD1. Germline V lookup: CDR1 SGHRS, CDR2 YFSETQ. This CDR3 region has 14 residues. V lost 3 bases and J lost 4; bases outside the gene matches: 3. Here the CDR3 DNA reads TGCGCCAGCAGCTCGACAGGGAATAATGAAAAACTGTTTTTT. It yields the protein CASSSTGNNEKLFF.

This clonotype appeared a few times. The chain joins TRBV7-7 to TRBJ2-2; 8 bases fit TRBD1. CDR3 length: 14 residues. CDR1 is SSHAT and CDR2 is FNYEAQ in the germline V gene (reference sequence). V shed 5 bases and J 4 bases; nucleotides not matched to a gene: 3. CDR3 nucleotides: TGTGCCAGCAGCCCGGGGACAGGCACCGGGGAGCTGTTTTTT. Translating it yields CASSPGTGTGELFF.

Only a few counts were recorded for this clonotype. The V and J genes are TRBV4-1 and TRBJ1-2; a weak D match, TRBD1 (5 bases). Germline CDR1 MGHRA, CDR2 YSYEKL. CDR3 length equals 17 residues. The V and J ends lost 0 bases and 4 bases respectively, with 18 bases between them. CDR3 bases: TGCGCCAGCAGCCAAGAAGTAACGGGGGATGGGGCCTATGGCTACACCTTC. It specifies CASSQEVTGDGAYGYTF.

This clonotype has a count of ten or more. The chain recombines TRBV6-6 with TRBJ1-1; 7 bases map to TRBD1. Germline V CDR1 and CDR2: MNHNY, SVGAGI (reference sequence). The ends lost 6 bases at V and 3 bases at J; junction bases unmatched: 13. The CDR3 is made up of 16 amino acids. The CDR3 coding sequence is TGTGCCAGCAGCGCCAGCACAGGGGTCAGGGACACTGAAGCTTTCTTT. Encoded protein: CASSASTGVRDTEAFF.

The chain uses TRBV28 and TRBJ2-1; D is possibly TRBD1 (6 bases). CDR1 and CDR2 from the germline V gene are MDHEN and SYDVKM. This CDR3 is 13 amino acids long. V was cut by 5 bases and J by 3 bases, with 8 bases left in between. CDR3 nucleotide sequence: TGTGCCAGCAGTCAGGACAGCTACAATGAGCAGTTCTTC. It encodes CASSQDSYNEQFF. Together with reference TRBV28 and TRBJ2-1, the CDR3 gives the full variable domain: DVKVTQSSRYLVKRTGEKVFLECVQDMDHENMFWYRQDPGLGLRLIYFSYDVKMKEKGDIPEGYSVSREKKERFSLILESASTNQTSMYLCASSQDSYNEQFFGPGTRLTVL.

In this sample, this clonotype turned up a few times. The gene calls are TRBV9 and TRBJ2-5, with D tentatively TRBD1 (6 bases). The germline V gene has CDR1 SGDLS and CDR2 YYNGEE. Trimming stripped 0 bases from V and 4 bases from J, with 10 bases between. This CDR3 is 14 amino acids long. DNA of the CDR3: TGTGCCAGCAGCGTAGATGGGGGCGGAGAGACCCAGTACTTC. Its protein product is CASSVDGGGETQYF.

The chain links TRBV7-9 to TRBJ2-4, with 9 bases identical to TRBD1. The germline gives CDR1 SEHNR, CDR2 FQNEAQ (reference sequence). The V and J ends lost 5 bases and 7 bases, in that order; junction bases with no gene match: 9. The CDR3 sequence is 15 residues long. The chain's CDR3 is CASSRRDREKNIQYF. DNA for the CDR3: TGTGCCAGCAGCCGCCGGGACAGGGAAAAGAACATTCAGTACTTC.